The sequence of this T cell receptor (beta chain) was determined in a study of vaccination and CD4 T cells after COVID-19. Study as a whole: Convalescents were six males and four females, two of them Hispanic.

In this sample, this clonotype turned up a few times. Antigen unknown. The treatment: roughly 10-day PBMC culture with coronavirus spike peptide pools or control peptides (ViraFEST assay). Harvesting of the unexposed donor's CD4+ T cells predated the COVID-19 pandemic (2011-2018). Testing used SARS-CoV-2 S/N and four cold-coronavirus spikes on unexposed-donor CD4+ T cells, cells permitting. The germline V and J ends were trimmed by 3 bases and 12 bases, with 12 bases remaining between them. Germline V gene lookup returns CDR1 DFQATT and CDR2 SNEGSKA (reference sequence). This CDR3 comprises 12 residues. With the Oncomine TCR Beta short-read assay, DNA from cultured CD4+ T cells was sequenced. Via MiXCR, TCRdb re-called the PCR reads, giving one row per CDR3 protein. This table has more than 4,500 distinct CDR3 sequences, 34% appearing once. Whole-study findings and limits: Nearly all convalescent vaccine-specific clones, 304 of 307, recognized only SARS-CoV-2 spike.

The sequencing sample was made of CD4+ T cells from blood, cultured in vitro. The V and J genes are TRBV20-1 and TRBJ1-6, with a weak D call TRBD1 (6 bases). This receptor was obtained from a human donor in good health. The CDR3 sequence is CSASTGSRPLHF. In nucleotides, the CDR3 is TGCAGTGCTAGCACAGGGTCCAGACCCCTCCACTTT.